Below, one T cell receptor beta chain is given with its context. The CDR3 runs to 18 residues. V shed 5 bases and J shed 3 bases, with 23 bases lying between them. Germline CDR1 SEHNR, CDR2 FQNEAQ (reference sequence). The entry originates in a study of radiotherapy plus CTLA-4 blockade in lung cancer. TCRdb's table, derived via immunoSEQ multiplex PCR, lists solely in-frame clones and lacks some. The sample contains 95,000 to 150,000 clones, more than 80% of which appear only once. The sequencing used peripheral blood, collected from a patient treated with radiotherapy plus ipilimumab. The chain combines TRBV7-9 with TRBJ1-5, with D maybe TRBD1 (5 bases). This clonotype was sampled from a human donor with non-small cell lung cancer that progressed on radiotherapy plus ipilimumab. The CDR3 nucleotides read TGTGCCAGCAGCCCCCATAGTGTGGGGGGACCCCTCAATCAGCCCCAGCATTTT. Protein product: CASSPHSVGGPLNQPQHF.